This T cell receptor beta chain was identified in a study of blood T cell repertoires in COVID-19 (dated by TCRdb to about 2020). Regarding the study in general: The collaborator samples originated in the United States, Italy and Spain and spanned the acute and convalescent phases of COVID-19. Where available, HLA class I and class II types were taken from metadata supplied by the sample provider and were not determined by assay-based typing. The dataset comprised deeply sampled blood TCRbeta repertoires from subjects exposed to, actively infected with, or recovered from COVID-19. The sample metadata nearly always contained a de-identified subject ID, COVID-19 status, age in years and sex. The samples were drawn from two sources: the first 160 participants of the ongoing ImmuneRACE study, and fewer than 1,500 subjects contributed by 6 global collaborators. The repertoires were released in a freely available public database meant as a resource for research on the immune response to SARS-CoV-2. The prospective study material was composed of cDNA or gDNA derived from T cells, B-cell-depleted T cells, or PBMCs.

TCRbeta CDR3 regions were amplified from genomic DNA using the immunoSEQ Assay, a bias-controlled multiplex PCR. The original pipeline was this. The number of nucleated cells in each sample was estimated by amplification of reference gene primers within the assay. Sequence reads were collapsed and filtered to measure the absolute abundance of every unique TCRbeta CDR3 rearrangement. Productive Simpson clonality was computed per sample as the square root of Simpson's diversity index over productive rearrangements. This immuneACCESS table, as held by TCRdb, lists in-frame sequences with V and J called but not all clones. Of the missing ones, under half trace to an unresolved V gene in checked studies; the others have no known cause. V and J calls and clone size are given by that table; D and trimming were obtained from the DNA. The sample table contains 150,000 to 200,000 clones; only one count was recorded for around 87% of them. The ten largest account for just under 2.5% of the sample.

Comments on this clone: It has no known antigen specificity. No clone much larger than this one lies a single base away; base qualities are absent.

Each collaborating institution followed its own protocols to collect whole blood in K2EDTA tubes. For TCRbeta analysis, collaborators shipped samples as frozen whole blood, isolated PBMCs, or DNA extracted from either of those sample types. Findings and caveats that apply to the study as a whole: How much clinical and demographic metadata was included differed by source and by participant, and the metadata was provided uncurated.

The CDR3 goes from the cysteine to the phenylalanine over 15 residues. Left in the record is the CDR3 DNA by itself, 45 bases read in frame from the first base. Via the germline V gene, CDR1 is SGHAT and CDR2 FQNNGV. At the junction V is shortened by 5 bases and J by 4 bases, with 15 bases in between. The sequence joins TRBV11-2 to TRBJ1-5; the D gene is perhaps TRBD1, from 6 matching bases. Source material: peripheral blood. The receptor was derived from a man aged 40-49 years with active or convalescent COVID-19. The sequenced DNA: TGTGCCAGCAGCCCCGTGGCAGGGGTTAATCAGCCCCAGCATTTT. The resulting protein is CASSPVAGVNQPQHF.